This TCR beta chain was recorded in a study of control samples from healthy donors and cancer patients. From germline, CDR1 is MDHEN and CDR2 SYDVKM. V lost 6 bases and J 4 bases, leaving 16 bases between the germline ends. This CDR3 has 15 amino acids. The assay was immunoSEQ multiplex PCR, and TCRdb's table has in-frame clones only and misses some. The sample carries approximately 87,000 clones, 80% to 95% recorded once. This chain connects TRBV28 to TRBJ1-5, with a possible D match to TRBD1 (5 bases). The material sequenced was PBMCs. The sequence was collected from a woman aged 40 to 50 with lung cancer. The CDR3 region has the DNA TGTGCCAGCAGGAGTTCTGGGACGCGGAATCAGCCCCAGCATTTT. This encodes CASRSSGTRNQPQHF.